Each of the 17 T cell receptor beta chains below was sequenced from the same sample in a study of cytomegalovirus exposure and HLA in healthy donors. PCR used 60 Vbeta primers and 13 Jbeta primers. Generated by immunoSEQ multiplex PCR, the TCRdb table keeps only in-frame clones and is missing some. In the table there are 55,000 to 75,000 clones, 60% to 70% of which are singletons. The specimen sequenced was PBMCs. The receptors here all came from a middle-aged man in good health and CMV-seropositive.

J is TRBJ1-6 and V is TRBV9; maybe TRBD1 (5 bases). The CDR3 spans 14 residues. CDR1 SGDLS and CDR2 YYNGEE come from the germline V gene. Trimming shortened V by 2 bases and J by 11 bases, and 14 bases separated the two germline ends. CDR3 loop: CASSVGPGLAPLHF. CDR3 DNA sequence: TGTGCCAGCAGCGTGGGGCCCGGTCTGGCACCCCTCCACTTT.

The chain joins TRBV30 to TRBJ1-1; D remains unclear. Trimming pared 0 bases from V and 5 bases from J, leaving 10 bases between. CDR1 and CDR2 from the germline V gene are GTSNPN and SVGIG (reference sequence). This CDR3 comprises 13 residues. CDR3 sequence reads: CAWSVRGGTEAFF. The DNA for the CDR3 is TGTGCCTGGAGTGTCCGGGGTGGGACTGAAGCTTTCTTT.

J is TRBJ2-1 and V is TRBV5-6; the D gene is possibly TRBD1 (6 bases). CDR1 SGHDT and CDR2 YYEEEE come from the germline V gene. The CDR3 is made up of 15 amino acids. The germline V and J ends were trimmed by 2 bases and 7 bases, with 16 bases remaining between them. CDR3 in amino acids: CASSFSDRNFNEQFF. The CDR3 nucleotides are TGTGCCAGCAGCTTTTCGGACAGAAATTTTAATGAGCAGTTCTTC.

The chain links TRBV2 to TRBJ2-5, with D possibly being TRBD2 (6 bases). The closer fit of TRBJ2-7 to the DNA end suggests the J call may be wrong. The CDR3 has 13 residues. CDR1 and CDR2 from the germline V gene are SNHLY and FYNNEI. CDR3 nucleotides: TGTGCCAGCGGGACTGGGATGATGTACGAGCAGTACTTC. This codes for CASGTGMMYEQYF.

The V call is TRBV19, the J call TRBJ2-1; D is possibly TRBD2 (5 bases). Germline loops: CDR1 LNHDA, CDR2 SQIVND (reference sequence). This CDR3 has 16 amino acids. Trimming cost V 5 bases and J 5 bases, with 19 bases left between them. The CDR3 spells CASSRLFTGKNNEQFF. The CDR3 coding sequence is TGTGCCAGTAGTCGCCTCTTTACGGGAAAGAACAATGAGCAGTTCTTC.

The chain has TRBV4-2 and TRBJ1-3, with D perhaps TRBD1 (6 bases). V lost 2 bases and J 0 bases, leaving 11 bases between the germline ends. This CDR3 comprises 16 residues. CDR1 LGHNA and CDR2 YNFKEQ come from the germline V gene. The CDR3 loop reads CASSQSPRGSGNTIYF. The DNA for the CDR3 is TGTGCCAGCAGCCAATCCCCCAGGGGCTCTGGAAACACCATATATTTT.

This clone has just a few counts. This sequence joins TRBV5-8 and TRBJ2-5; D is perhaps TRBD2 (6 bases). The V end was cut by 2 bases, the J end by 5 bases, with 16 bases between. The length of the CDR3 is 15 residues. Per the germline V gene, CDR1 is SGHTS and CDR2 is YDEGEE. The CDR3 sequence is CASSFYGGRSETQYF. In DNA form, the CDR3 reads TGTGCCAGCAGCTTTTATGGGGGGAGGTCGGAGACCCAGTACTTC. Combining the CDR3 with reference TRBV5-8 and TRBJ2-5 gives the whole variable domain EAGVTQSPTHLIKTRGQQATLRCSPISGHTSVYWYQQALGLGLQFLLWYDEGEERNRGNFPPRFSGRQFPNYSSELNVNALELEDSALYLCASSFYGGRSETQYFGPGTRLLVL.

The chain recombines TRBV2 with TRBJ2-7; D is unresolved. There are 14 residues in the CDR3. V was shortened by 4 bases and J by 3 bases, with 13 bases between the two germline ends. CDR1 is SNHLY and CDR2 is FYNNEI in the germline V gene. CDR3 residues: CASSGPPQVYEQYF. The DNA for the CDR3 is TGTGCCAGCAGTGGCCCCCCCCAGGTCTACGAGCAGTACTTC.

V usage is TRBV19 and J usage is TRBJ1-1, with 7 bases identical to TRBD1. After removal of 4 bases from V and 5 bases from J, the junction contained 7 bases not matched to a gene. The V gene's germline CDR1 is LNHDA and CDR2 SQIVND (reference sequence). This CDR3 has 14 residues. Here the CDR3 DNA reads TGTGCCAGTAGTAAAGGGGGCCTGGAGACTGAAGCTTTCTTT. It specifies CASSKGGLETEAFF.

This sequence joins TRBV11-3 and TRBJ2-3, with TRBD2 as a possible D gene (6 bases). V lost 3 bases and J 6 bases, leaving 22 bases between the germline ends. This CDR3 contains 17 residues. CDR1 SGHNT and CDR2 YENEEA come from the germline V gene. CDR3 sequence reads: CASSLGLQEGRGDTQYF. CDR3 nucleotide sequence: TGTGCCAGCAGCTTGGGTTTGCAGGAGGGCCGAGGGGATACGCAGTATTTT.

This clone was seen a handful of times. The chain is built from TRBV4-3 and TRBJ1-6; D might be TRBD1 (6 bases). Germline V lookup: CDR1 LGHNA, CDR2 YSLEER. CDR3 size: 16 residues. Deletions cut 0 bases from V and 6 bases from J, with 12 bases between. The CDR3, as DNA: TGCGCCAGCAGCCAAGATCAGGGGACACCTAATTCACCCCTCCACTTT. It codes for CASSQDQGTPNSPLHF.

The CDR3 sequence is CASSQDSGSLAGSTDTQYF. Here the CDR3 DNA reads TGCGCCAGCAGCCAAGATTCAGGAAGTCTAGCGGGGTCCACAGATACGCAGTATTTT. The rearrangement joins TRBV4-3 to TRBJ2-3; TRBD2 agrees at 9 bases. Germline V gene data show CDR1 as LGHNA and CDR2 as YSLEER. V lost 0 bases, J lost 2 bases, and 12 bases stayed unmatched. The CDR3 has 19 residues.

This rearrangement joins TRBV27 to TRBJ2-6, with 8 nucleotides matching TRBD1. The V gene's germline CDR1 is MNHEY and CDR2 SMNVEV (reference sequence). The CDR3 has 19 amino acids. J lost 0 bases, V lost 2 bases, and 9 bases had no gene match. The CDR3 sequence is CASSLIGTGHPSGANVLTF. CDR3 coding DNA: TGTGCCAGCAGTTTAATAGGGACAGGCCACCCCTCTGGGGCCAACGTCCTGACTTTC.

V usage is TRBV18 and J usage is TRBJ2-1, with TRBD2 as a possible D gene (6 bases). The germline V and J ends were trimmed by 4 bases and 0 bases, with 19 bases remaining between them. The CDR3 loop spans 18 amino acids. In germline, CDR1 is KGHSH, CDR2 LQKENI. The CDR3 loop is CASSLIVAGGISYNEQFF. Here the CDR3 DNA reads TGTGCCAGCTCACTTATTGTCGCTGGCGGGATCTCCTACAATGAGCAGTTCTTC. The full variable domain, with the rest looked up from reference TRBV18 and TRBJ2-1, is NAGVMQNPRHLVRRRGQEARLRCSPMKGHSHVYWYRQLPEEGLKFMVYLQKENIIDESGMPKERFSAEFPKEGPSILRIQQVVRGDSAAYFCASSLIVAGGISYNEQFFGPGTRLTVL.

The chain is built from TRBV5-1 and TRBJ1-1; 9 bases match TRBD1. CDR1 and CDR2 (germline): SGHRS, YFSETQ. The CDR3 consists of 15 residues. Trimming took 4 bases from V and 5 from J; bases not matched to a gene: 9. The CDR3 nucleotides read TGCGCCAGCAGCCTATGGACAGGGGCAGGGACTGAAGCTTTCTTT. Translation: CASSLWTGAGTEAFF. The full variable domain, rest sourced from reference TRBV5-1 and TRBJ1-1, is KAGVTQTPRYLIKTRGQQVTLSCSPISGHRSVSWYQQTPGQGLQFLFEYFSETQRNKGNFPGRFSGRQFSNSRSEMNVSTLELGDSALYLCASSLWTGAGTEAFFGQGTRLTVV.

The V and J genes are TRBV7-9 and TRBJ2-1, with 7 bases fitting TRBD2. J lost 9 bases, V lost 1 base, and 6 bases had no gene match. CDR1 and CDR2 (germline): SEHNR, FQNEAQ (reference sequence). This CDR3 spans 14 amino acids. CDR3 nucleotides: TGTGCCAGCAGCTTAGAGGCGGGGGTGGGTGAGCAGTTCTTC. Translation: CASSLEAGVGEQFF.

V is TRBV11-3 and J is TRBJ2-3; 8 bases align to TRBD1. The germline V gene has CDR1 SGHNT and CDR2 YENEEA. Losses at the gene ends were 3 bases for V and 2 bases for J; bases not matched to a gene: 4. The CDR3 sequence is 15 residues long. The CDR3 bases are TGTGCCAGCAGCTTGGCAGGGGGCTACACAGATACGCAGTATTTT. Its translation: CASSLAGGYTDTQYF.